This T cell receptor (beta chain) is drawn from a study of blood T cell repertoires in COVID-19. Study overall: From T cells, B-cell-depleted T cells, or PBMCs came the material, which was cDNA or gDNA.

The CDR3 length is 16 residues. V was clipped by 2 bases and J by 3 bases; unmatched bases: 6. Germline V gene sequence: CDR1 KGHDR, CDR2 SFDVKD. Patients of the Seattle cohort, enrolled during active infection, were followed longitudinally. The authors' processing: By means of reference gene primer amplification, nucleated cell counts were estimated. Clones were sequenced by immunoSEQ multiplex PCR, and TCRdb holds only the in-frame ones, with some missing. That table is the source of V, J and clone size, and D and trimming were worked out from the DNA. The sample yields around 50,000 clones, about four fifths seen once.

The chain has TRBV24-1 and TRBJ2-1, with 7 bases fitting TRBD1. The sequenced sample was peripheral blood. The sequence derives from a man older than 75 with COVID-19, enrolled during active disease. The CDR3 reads CATSDSGQKIYNEQFF. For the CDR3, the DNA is TGTGCCACCAGTGATTCGGGACAGAAAATCTACAATGAGCAGTTCTTC.